This T cell receptor beta chain was identified in a study of glioma-infiltrating T cells after dendritic cell vaccination. Measured with immunoSEQ multiplex PCR; TCRdb has only the in-frame clones, and not every one. The profile shows fewer than 100,000 clones, 65% to 90% of them singletons. Germline assignment: CDR1 SGHRS and CDR2 YFSETQ. This CDR3 spans 16 amino acids. The V and J ends lost 0 bases and 2 bases, in that order; junction bases with no gene match: 6. The sequencing here drew on blood, taken before dendritic cell vaccination. The rearrangement joins TRBV5-1 to TRBJ2-7; 9 bases align to TRBD1. The sequence came from a human donor with glioblastoma. CDR3 residues: CASSLDWDRVTYEQYF. CDR3 bases: TGCGCCAGCAGCTTGGACTGGGACAGGGTCACCTACGAGCAGTACTTC.